This TCR delta chain was obtained from a study of Vδ1+ human thymocytes. The template was reverse-transcribed extracted RNA. The CDR3 regions were amplified by multiplex PCR from V-gene primers to a constant-region primer. TCRdb called clones anew from the multiplex PCR reads with CATT. The repertoire includes about 58,000 delta-chain clones, around 15% of them detected once, and under 0.5% sits in the top ten. In this sample, this clone turned up a few times. Its antigen is as yet unknown. Findings and caveats of the study: The authors advised highly purified populations and single-cell validation. Highly polyclonal TRG and TRD repertoires with Gaussian CDR3 length distributions appeared in thymus.

The CDR3 sequence is 19 residues long. The germline V gene has CDR1 TSWWSYY and CDR2 QGS. V was shortened by 2 bases and J by 0 bases, with 22 bases between the two germline ends. The receptor was isolated from a girl less than two years old who had congenital heart surgery. The chain couples TRDV1 to TRDJ1; possibly TRDD2 for D (5 bases). The sequenced sample was Vdelta1+ gamma-delta thymocytes from the thymus. Subset of the sample: FACS-sorted CD3+ TCRalphabeta- TCRVdelta1+ TCRVdelta2- thymocytes. CDR3 in DNA: TGTGCTCTTGGGGAATTACCTTCTCGCGAACGACTGTACACCGATAAACTCATCTTT. It encodes CALGELPSRERLYTDKLIF.